This note documents a single T cell receptor (beta chain) sequence. The record originates from a study of blood T cell repertoires in COVID-19. Clones were sequenced by immunoSEQ multiplex PCR, and TCRdb holds only the in-frame ones, with some missing. Of over 600,000 clones listed, about 87% are singletons. The sample was peripheral blood. The sequence derives from a woman between 18 and 30 years old with acute or convalescent COVID-19.

The CDR3 spells CAWMWRRRVTEAFF. The DNA of the CDR3 is TGTGCCTGGATGTGGCGGCGGAGGGTGACTGAAGCTTTCTTT. This rearrangement joins TRBV30 to TRBJ1-1; D gene uncertain. Germline-derived CDR1 and CDR2 are GTSNPN and SVGIG (reference sequence). V was clipped by 4 bases and J by 5 bases, with 17 bases between them. CDR3 length: 14 residues.